This T cell receptor (beta chain) derives from a study of preoperative IRX-2 immunotherapy in early breast cancer. Specified treatment: preoperative locoregional IRX-2 cytokine immunotherapy. The protocol was immunoSEQ multiplex PCR, while the TCRdb copy is restricted to in-frame clones and leaves out a portion. Found here are about 32,000 clones, roughly four fifths of them singletons; the top ten hold roughly 2.6%. V was cut by 0 bases and J by 2 bases, with 13 bases left in between. Germline lookup yields CDR1 GTSNPN and CDR2 SVGIG (reference sequence). The CDR3 is 16 residues long. This clone was detected once.

The source material was lymph node tissue, sampled from a patient treated with IRX-2 immunotherapy. The clonotype comes from a human donor with breast cancer. The chain couples TRBV30 to TRBJ2-2; no clear D. This CDR3 is CAWSVRRGSNTGELFF. The DNA of the CDR3 is TGTGCCTGGAGTGTACGCCGAGGCAGCAACACCGGGGAGCTGTTTTTT.